Listed here is a single TCR beta chain. Its target is not known. Ophthalmopathy cases met thresholds of Clinical Activity Score at least 3, NOSPECS grade at least 4 and duration under 3 months. The authors took PBMCs from about 9.5 ml fresh peripheral blood. The data were obtained in a study of T cells in Graves' hyperthyroidism and ophthalmopathy. About the study: Peripheral blood was secured at the point of initial diagnosis, before any treatment. Study results and limitations: A 13 V-J signature model discriminated ophthalmopathy versus stable hyperthyroidism.

Amplification of TCR beta CDR3 regions was performed using RNA transcripts as template. With the HTBI primer set, the TCR CDR3 went through a first round of RT-PCR. Using its own MiXCR run on the multiplex PCR reads, TCRdb lists one record per CDR3 protein. The data contain about 600,000 distinct CDR3 sequences, around 15% of them singletons. After removal of 7 bases from V and 5 bases from J, the junction contained 12 bases not matched to a gene. Germline V lookup: CDR1 MRHNA, CDR2 SNTAGT. The CDR3 covers 15 residues. Sequencing was carried out using blood. The gene calls are TRBV6-4 and TRBJ1-1, with 8 bases lining up with TRBD1. This sequence was found in a woman aged 40 to 50 with Graves' ophthalmopathy. CDR3 loop: CASTQASGTGTEAFF. CDR3 DNA: TGTGCCAGCACCCAGGCTTCCGGGACAGGTACTGAAGCTTTCTTT.